One sample yielded the 9 T cell receptor beta chains listed below, sequenced in a study of radiation and T cells in renal cell carcinoma. The assay was immunoSEQ multiplex PCR, and TCRdb's table has in-frame clones only and misses some. Of around 130,000 clones listed, 75% to 90% are singletons. Time point of the sample: blood 2 weeks post-SBRT. Documented treatment: 15 Gy SBRT to primary tumor, nephrectomy 4 weeks later. The specimen comprised blood, sampled from a patient whose treatment included radiotherapy and nephrectomy. These receptors were obtained from a woman aged 60-75 years with renal cell carcinoma.

J is TRBJ1-3 and V is TRBV5-1; D gene unclear. Germline V gene lookup returns CDR1 SGHRS and CDR2 YFSETQ. The CDR3 is 16 residues long. Between the trimmed V and J ends, which lost 0 bases and 0 bases, there was a span of 10 bases. The CDR3 nucleotides are TGCGCCAGCAGCTTGGAACCCAGCTTCTCTGGAAACACCATATATTTT. Its protein is CASSLEPSFSGNTIYF.

This clone occurred a few times. The gene calls are TRBV2 and TRBJ2-7; 8 nucleotides match TRBD1. V was clipped by 7 bases and J by 2 bases; unmatched bases: 7. Germline V gene data show CDR1 as SNHLY and CDR2 as FYNNEI. The CDR3 spans 14 residues. The CDR3 spells CASTLDRATYEQYF. The CDR3 nucleotides read TGTGCCAGCACCCTGGACAGGGCCACCTACGAGCAGTACTTC.

The chain uses TRBV18 and TRBJ2-5; D is possibly TRBD1 (5 bases). Trimming shortened V by 6 bases and J by 5 bases, and 19 bases separated the two germline ends. CDR3 length equals 15 residues. Germline V gives CDR1 KGHSH, CDR2 LQKENI. As DNA, the CDR3 is TGTGCCAGCTCTCCGAACCAGGGTTTGGGGGAGACCCAGTACTTC. Translating gives CASSPNQGLGETQYF. Full variable domain (missing parts from reference TRBV18 and TRBJ2-5): NAGVMQNPRHLVRRRGQEARLRCSPMKGHSHVYWYRQLPEEGLKFMVYLQKENIIDESGMPKERFSAEFPKEGPSILRIQQVVRGDSAAYFCASSPNQGLGETQYFGPGTRLLVL.

The CDR3 DNA sequence: TGTGCCAGCAGCGTGGCGGGGGCCAACACTGAAGCTTTCTTT. Protein product: CASSVAGANTEAFF. The chain combines TRBV9 with TRBJ1-1; D might be TRBD1 (6 bases). With 2 bases removed from V and 2 bases from J, the gap between germline ends came to 10 bases. In germline, CDR1 is SGDLS, CDR2 YYNGEE. The CDR3 length is 14 residues.

This clone appeared once. The chain joins TRBV5-5 to TRBJ2-3, with 10 bases fitting TRBD2. Germline-derived CDR1 and CDR2 are SGHKS and YYEKEE (reference sequence). The junction had 2 bases not matched to a gene; V was cut back by 1 base and J by 3 bases. The CDR3 consists of 15 residues. CDR3 nucleotide sequence: TGTGCCAGCAGCTTGCCTAGCGGGGGAACAGATACGCAGTATTTT. Encoded protein: CASSLPSGGTDTQYF.

A single count supports this clone. The chain recombines TRBV4-1 with TRBJ1-2; perhaps TRBD1 as D (6 bases). Germline V gives CDR1 MGHRA, CDR2 YSYEKL. Trimming pared 2 bases from V and 7 bases from J, leaving 17 bases between. CDR3 length: 15 residues. In DNA, the CDR3 is TGCGCCAGCAGCCAACCCGTTAACAGGGCCGGTGGCTACACCTTC. It yields the protein CASSQPVNRAGGYTF.

The chain couples TRBV5-1 to TRBJ2-5; D call uncertain. The germline V and J ends were trimmed by 5 bases and 4 bases, with 12 bases remaining between them. Germline CDR1 SGHRS, CDR2 YFSETQ. The CDR3 runs 13 residues. CDR3 in DNA: TGCGCCAGCAGTTTAGGGAATAGAGAGACCCAGTACTTC. This sequence encodes CASSLGNRETQYF. The entire variable domain, with the rest obtained from reference TRBV5-1 and TRBJ2-5, is as follows: KAGVTQTPRYLIKTRGQQVTLSCSPISGHRSVSWYQQTPGQGLQFLFEYFSETQRNKGNFPGRFSGRQFSNSRSEMNVSTLELGDSALYLCASSLGNRETQYFGPGTRLLVL.

The chain carries TRBV2 and TRBJ1-2; 7 nucleotides match TRBD1. The V gene's germline CDR1 is SNHLY and CDR2 FYNNEI. The CDR3 is 14 residues long. J gave up 0 bases and V 6 bases, and 4 bases lay outside the gene matches. CDR3 coding DNA: TGTGCCAGCAGGGGGGACAGAACTAACTATGGCTACACCTTC. Residues: CASRGDRTNYGYTF.

The chain uses TRBV11-2 and TRBJ1-3, with D possibly TRBD1 on 5 matching bases. The germline V gene has CDR1 SGHAT and CDR2 FQNNGV. V was trimmed by 7 bases and J by 3 bases, leaving 16 bases between them. The CDR3 has 15 amino acids. CDR3 coding DNA: TGTGCCAGCAACCTACCCGGGGGGGATGGAAACACCATATATTTT. Amino acids: CASNLPGGDGNTIYF.